This TCR beta chain was sequenced for a study of blood T cell repertoires in COVID-19. About the research overall: Samples of COVID-19 (acute and convalescent) were obtained from the United States, Italy and Spain.

Germline lookup yields CDR1 SGHDT and CDR2 YYEEEE. The CDR3 loop spans 17 amino acids. V trimming: 4 bases; J trimming: 0 bases; junction bases outside the gene matches: 8. The method was immunoSEQ multiplex PCR; TCRdb's version includes in-frame clones alone and lacks a portion of them. In the table there are approximately 170,000 clones, roughly 86% of which are singletons. Sequencing was done on a sample of peripheral blood. The TCR sequence derives from an elderly woman with COVID-19, enrolled during active disease. V and J are TRBV5-6 and TRBJ1-3; TRBD1 aligns across 9 bases. The CDR3 protein is CASSRGGQGLSGNTIYF. The CDR3 nucleotides read TGTGCCAGCAGCCGGGGGGGACAGGGACTCTCTGGAAACACCATATATTTT.